This TCR beta chain was sequenced for a study of cytomegalovirus exposure and HLA in healthy donors. Whole-study results and caveats: The classifier, whose performance was assessed in both the original and validation cohorts, reportedly diagnosed cytomegalovirus status with high specificity and sensitivity.

Concerning this clone: The antigen remains unidentified.

The PCR ran on 60 Vbeta and 13 Jbeta primers. TCRdb's table, derived via immunoSEQ multiplex PCR, lists solely in-frame clones and lacks some. The profile shows some 170,000 clones, 70% to 80% of them singletons. Input material: PBMCs. This clonotype originated in a middle-aged man in good health and CMV-seronegative.

CDR3 residues: CASSASGPYEQYF. In DNA form, the CDR3 reads TGTGCCAGCTCCGCTAGCGGGCCCTACGAGCAGTACTTC. This chain joins TRBV6-6 and TRBJ2-7; 8 bases align to TRBD2. The ends lost 8 bases at V and 2 bases at J; junction bases unmatched: 5. Germline assignment: CDR1 MNHNY and CDR2 SVGAGI (reference sequence). This CDR3 is built from 13 residues.